The following is a T cell receptor beta chain sequence with its context. The method was immunoSEQ multiplex PCR; TCRdb's version includes in-frame clones alone and lacks a portion of them. The data contain a few million clones, around 94% of them singletons. Germline V gives CDR1 LGHNA, CDR2 YSLEER. The CDR3 extends over 16 amino acids. V was shortened by 1 base and J by 5 bases, with 18 bases between the two germline ends. These data belong to a study of shared clonotypes between healthy human individuals. Specimen: naive CD4+ T cells sorted from blood. Subset: CD45RA+ positively selected. This receptor was identified in a young man in good health. The rearrangement uses TRBV4-3 and TRBJ2-7; either TRBD1 or TRBD2 may supply D (5 bases each). In DNA, the CDR3 is TGCGCCAGCAGCCAAGCGTTTCGGGACCCGCAACACGAGCAGTACTTC. Encoded protein: CASSQAFRDPQHEQYF.